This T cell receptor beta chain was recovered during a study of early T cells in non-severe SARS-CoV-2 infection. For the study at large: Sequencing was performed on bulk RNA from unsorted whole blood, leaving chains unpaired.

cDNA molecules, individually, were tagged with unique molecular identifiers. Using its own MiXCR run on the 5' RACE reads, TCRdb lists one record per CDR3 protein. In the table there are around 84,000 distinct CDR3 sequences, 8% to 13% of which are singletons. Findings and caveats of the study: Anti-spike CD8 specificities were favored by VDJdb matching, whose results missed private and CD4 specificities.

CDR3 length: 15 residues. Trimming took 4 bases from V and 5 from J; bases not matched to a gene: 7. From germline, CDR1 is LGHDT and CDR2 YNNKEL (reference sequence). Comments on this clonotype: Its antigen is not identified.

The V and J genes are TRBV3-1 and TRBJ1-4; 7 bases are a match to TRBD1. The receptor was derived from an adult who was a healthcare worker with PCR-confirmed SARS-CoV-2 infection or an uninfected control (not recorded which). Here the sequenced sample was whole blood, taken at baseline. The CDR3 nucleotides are TGTGCCAGCAGCCCTAAGGGACAGTCGAATGAAAAACTGTTTTTT. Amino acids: CASSPKGQSNEKLFF.